Sequencing of this TCR beta chain was carried out in a study of T cell repertoires in cytomegalovirus infection. In the study overall: CMV infection together with matching HLA type was indicated by public TCR beta signatures. Study-level points and caveats: CMV carriers having the relevant HLA were flagged by cumulative public TCR beta family frequency. HLA-C-restricted TCR beta clonotypes specific for CMV led the ex vivo response.

CDR3 length: 16 amino acids. The V and J ends lost 0 bases and 1 base respectively, with 12 bases between them. CDR1 is LGHNA, CDR2 YNFKEQ, per germline. TCRdb re-analysed the reads in MiXCR, keeping a single row per CDR3 protein. This sample has some 270,000 distinct CDR3 sequences, with about 15% found just once. This clonotype was counted a few times. Its target is unknown. The J gene is TRBJ2-5, the V gene TRBV4-2; no clear D. Input material: CD8+ T cells from PBMCs. This TCR derives from a human donor in good health (CMV status not recorded). Some clones in this sample may be carry-over from other donors' samples. CDR3 in amino acids: CASSQDAAVGQETQYF. In DNA, the CDR3 is TGTGCCAGCAGCCAAGACGCGGCAGTGGGCCAAGAGACCCAGTACTTC.